This T cell receptor beta chain stems from a study of T cell clonotyping in hematopoietic cell transplantation. The ends lost 6 bases at V and 2 bases at J; junction bases unmatched: 8. CDR1 is MNHEY, CDR2 SVGAGI, per germline. The CDR3 extends over 15 amino acids. Samples: about 28 days before transplant, then days 30, 100 and 180 after. TCRdb's table, derived via immunoSEQ multiplex PCR, lists solely in-frame clones and lacks some. Of some 3,000 clones listed, approximately 84% were seen once; the top ten hold roughly 6%. This specimen was peripheral blood mononuclear cells, taken 30 days after allogeneic stem cell transplant. This receptor was identified in a male patient between 55 and 70 years old who had an allogeneic stem cell transplant, so T cells may come from the graft donor. Some clones in this sample may be carry-over from other donors' samples. The chain links TRBV6-5 to TRBJ2-3, with 7 nucleotides matching TRBD2. CDR3 residues: CASSSSLAATDTQYF. CDR3 sequence (DNA): TGTGCCAGCAGCTCATCCCTAGCGGCCACAGATACGCAGTATTTT.